The rows below give T cell receptor beta chains drawn from one sample of a study of blood T cell repertoires in COVID-19. TCRdb keeps only in-frame clones here, not all; method: immunoSEQ multiplex PCR. The data show fewer than 350,000 clones, 85% to 90% seen once. Sequenced: PBMCs or T cells enriched from blood (not recorded which). The receptors here all came from a woman aged 25 to 39 with acute COVID-19. CDR3s include the opening cysteine and the closing phenylalanine or tryptophan. The D gene is left open where the match is weak. Only some rows state a clone size, as once, few, many or a class for expanded clones.

>15|once|TRBV3-1/TRBV3-2|NA|TRBJ1-6
TGTGCCAGCAGCCCGGCGGACAGAGGTTCCTCACCCCTCCACTTT
CASSPADRGSSPLHF
>13|NA|TRBV9|NA|TRBJ1-4
TGTGCCAGCAGCGAGCCTAACAGTGAAAAACTGTTTTTT
CASSEPNSEKLFF
>16|once|TRBV12-5|NA|TRBJ1-3
TGTGCTAGTGGTCACGACGCGGGGAGCTCTGGAAACACCATATATTTT
CASGHDAGSSGNTIYF
>16|few|TRBV4-2|NA|TRBJ2-2
TGTGCCAGCAGCCAAGTAGGCGGGGGCCCCACCGGGGAGCTGTTTTTT
CASSQVGGGPTGELFF
>16|NA|TRBV6-2/TRBV6-3|NA|TRBJ1-2
TGTGCCAGCAGCGATCAAGATACACCTCGGGACTATGGCTACACCTTC
CASSDQDTPRDYGYTF
>14|NA|TRBV7-9|TRBD2|TRBJ2-7
TGTGCCAGCAGCTTCACTAGCGGAACGGGGGAGCAGTACTTC
CASSFTSGTGEQYF
>16|NA|TRBV6-2/TRBV6-3|TRBD1|TRBJ2-6
TGTGCCAGCAGCGACAGGGCCCGCTCTGGGGCCAACGTCCTGACTTTC
CASSDRARSGANVLTF
>14|NA|TRBV9|NA|TRBJ1-1
TGTGCCAGCAGCGAGTTGGGGGGGAACACTGAAGCTTTCTTT
CASSELGGNTEAFF
>13|NA|TRBV19|TRBD1|TRBJ1-1
TGTGCCAGTAGTGGACAGGGGAACACTGAAGCTTTCTTT
CASSGQGNTEAFF
>13|NA|TRBV3-1/TRBV3-2|NA|TRBJ1-5
TGTGCCAGCAGCCAAATCGGGGGTCAGCCCCAGCATTTT
CASSQIGGQPQHF
>14|NA|TRBV28|NA|TRBJ1-1
TGTGCCAGCAGTCTGGAGGCTCCGAACACTGAAGCTTTCTTT
CASSLEAPNTEAFF
>13|NA|TRBV27|NA|TRBJ2-1
TGTGCCAGCAGGAGGAGGGGCTACAATGAGCAGTTCTTC
CASRRRGYNEQFF
>15|NA|TRBV7-3|NA|TRBJ2-3
TGTGCCAGCAGCCCGGCCGGTCAGGGCACAGATACGCAGTATTTT
CASSPAGQGTDTQYF
>15|NA|TRBV7-2|NA|TRBJ2-6
TGTGCCAGCAGCTCCCAGGGTGGTGGGGCCAACGTCCTGACTTTC
CASSSQGGGANVLTF
>14|once|TRBV7-7|NA|TRBJ2-2
TGTGCCAGCAGTCTAAGACTCAACACCGGGGAGCTGTTTTTT
CASSLRLNTGELFF
>12|NA|TRBV5-1|NA|TRBJ2-3
TGCGCCAGCAGCTCGAGCACAGATACGCAGTATTTT
CASSSSTDTQYF
>12|NA|TRBV30|NA|TRBJ2-3
TGTGCCTGGACAGTGAGCACAGATACGCAGTATTTT
CAWTVSTDTQYF
>15|NA|TRBV3-1/TRBV3-2|NA|TRBJ1-2
TGTGCCAGCAGCCCCGACAGACATAGTAACTATGGCTACACCTTC
CASSPDRHSNYGYTF
>17|once|TRBV5-3|TRBD2|TRBJ2-7
TGTGCCAGAAGCTTGGTAAGGGCGGGAGGATTTCCCTACGAGCAGTACTTC
CARSLVRAGGFPYEQYF
>13|few|TRBV11-2|NA|TRBJ2-7
TGTGCCAGCGCCGGAGCTGTGGGCTACGAGCAGTACTTC
CASAGAVGYEQYF
>14|NA|TRBV24-1|TRBD1|TRBJ1-2
TGTGCCACCAGTGACACGGACAGGGCCTATGGCTACACCTTC
CATSDTDRAYGYTF
>13|NA|TRBV19|TRBD1|TRBJ1-2
TGTGCCAGTAAGGTAGGAGGGGGCCGAGGCTACACCTTC
CASKVGGGRGYTF
>16|NA|TRBV14|NA|TRBJ2-7
TGTGCCAGCAGCCAACCAAGACAGGACGCTTTTGGAGAGCAGTACTTC
CASSQPRQDAFGEQYF
>15|once|TRBV4-3|NA|TRBJ2-3
TGCGCCAGCAGCCAAGATAGTGCAAACACAGATACGCAGTATTTT
CASSQDSANTDTQYF
>16|once|TRBV6-6|TRBD2|TRBJ2-2
TGTGCCAGCAGTTACTTGGCGGGAGGATCCACCGGGGAGCTGTTTTTT
CASSYLAGGSTGELFF
>15|NA|TRBV7-2|TRBD1|TRBJ2-7
TGTGCCAGCAGCGCATCCGGGACAGGGTATTACGAGCAGTACTTC
CASSASGTGYYEQYF
>13|NA|TRBV5-1|NA|TRBJ1-5
TGCGCCAGCAGCTTAGACAGGAATCAGCCCCAGCATTTT
CASSLDRNQPQHF
>15|NA|TRBV11-2|NA|TRBJ1-1
TGTGCCAGCAGCCCGGCAGGGAGGAAGAACACTGAAGCTTTCTTT
CASSPAGRKNTEAFF
>16|once|TRBV7-6|TRBD2|TRBJ2-5
TGTGCCAGCAGCATGGGACTAGCGGGAGGGAAGGAGACCCAGTACTTC
CASSMGLAGGKETQYF
>15|NA|TRBV6-4|TRBD2|TRBJ2-3
TGTGCCAGCAGTGACAAGGGCGGGAGTACAGATACGCAGTATTTT
CASSDKGGSTDTQYF
>15|NA|TRBV28|NA|TRBJ2-2
TGTGCCAGCAGTTTAGCTAGAGCGGGCACCGGGGAGCTGTTTTTT
CASSLARAGTGELFF
>15|NA|TRBV9|NA|TRBJ2-5
TGTGCCAGCAGCGTAGCTACGTCAGGGTGGGAGACCCAGTACTTC
CASSVATSGWETQYF
>16|NA|TRBV10-1|NA|TRBJ2-3
TGCGCCAGCAGTGAATGGGTTTCAAGGGGGACAGATACGCAGTATTTT
CASSEWVSRGTDTQYF
>14|few|TRBV2|NA|TRBJ1-6
TGTGCCAGCAGCCTAAAACAGGGAAATTCACCCCTCCACTTT
CASSLKQGNSPLHF
>15|few|TRBV28|TRBD1|TRBJ1-5
TGTGCCAGCAGTTTAGGCCCGGGAGGGGGCGAGCCCCAGCATTTT
CASSLGPGGGEPQHF
>17|NA|TRBV4-1|NA|TRBJ2-7
TGCGCCAGCAGCCAGGAAGGTGGTAGCGTAAGCTCCTACGAGCAGTACTTC
CASSQEGGSVSSYEQYF
>16|NA|TRBV10-1|NA|TRBJ2-1
TGCGCCAGCAGTGATAAACGAGGGCTAACCTACAATGAGCAGTTCTTC
CASSDKRGLTYNEQFF